Shown below are 26 T cell receptor beta chains from a single sample sequenced in a study of T cell responses to AZD1222 COVID-19 vaccine. Here immunoSEQ multiplex PCR was the method, and the copy in TCRdb shows in-frame clones only, minus some. The sample consists of around 160,000 clones, roughly nine tenths of them appearing once. The sequencing here drew on peripheral blood, taken on day 0 of AZD1222 vaccination. The receptors were sampled from an adult in good health.

This clone was recorded only once. This chain connects TRBV10-3 to TRBJ1-1, with TRBD1 identical over 8 bases. V was clipped by 10 bases and J by 0 bases; unmatched bases: 10. Germline CDR1 reads ENHRY; CDR2 reads SYGVKD. The CDR3 is 15 amino acids. CDR3 DNA: TGTGCCAGCGCCGACAGGGGTTTTATGAACACTGAAGCTTTCTTT. Residues: CASADRGFMNTEAFF.

This clone was counted a single time. The chain couples TRBV6-5 to TRBJ2-7; TRBD1 is a possible D gene (6 bases). V was cut by 5 bases and J by 6 bases, with 14 bases left in between. CDR3 length: 13 residues. CDR1 is MNHEY, CDR2 SVGAGI, per germline. This CDR3 is CASSTRRDTEQYF. The CDR3 nucleotides are TGTGCCAGCAGTACGAGACGGGACACCGAGCAGTACTTC.

This clone was counted once. This chain joins TRBV5-1 and TRBJ1-6; D possibly corresponds to TRBD1 (5 bases). Trimming removed 2 bases at V and 9 bases at J, with 15 bases between. Germline V gene sequence: CDR1 SGHRS, CDR2 YFSETQ. There are 15 residues in the CDR3. CDR3 bases: TGCGCCAGCAGCTTTGCTGGCCAGGGAACTTCACCCCTCCACTTT. Its protein product is CASSFAGQGTSPLHF.

Remarks on this clone: Germline and junction disagree at one end, which may indicate a read error. The gene calls are TRBV2 and TRBJ1-6; D gene ambiguous. CDR3 size: 11 residues. Per germline, CDR1 SNHLY and CDR2 FYNNEI. CDR3 coding DNA: TGTGCCAGCAGGGAAGCGGCACCCCTCCACTTT. Protein sequence: CASREAAPLHF.

Only a few counts were recorded for this clone. V and J are TRBV9 and TRBJ2-1, with D unclear. This CDR3 comprises 13 residues. V dropped 3 bases and J dropped 5 bases, with 9 bases sitting between them. CDR1 and CDR2 from the germline V gene are SGDLS and YYNGEE. The CDR3 here is CASSADSDNEQFF. The CDR3 DNA is TGTGCCAGCAGCGCCGACTCTGACAATGAGCAGTTCTTC.

This clone has only one observation. CDR3 sequence reads: CASSLQDTQYF. The CDR3 coding sequence is TGTGCCAGCAGTTTGCAAGATACGCAGTATTTT. The chain joins TRBV12-3 or TRBV12-4 to TRBJ2-3; no clear D. The V and J ends lost 3 bases and 5 bases respectively, with 3 bases between them. The CDR3 length is 11 residues.

The rearrangement links TRBV12-3 or TRBV12-4 to TRBJ1-2; D is unresolved. Between the trimmed V and J ends, which lost 4 bases and 5 bases, there was a span of 8 bases. The CDR3 sequence is 12 residues long. The CDR3 DNA is TGTGCCAGCAGTTCGGGTCTTTATGGCTACACCTTC. Translated, it gives CASSSGLYGYTF.

The V and J genes are TRBV28 and TRBJ1-6; weak D call: TRBD1 (5 bases). V was trimmed by 7 bases and J by 7 bases, leaving 20 bases between them. Germline CDR1 and CDR2: MDHEN and SYDVKM. CDR3 size: 16 residues. CDR3 in DNA: TGTGCCAGCACCTCCCGTGGGGCAGGCCGAAATTCACCCCTCCACTTT. As protein: CASTSRGAGRNSPLHF.

The chain couples TRBV7-9 to TRBJ2-6; D gene ambiguous. V was clipped by 5 bases and J by 2 bases, with 13 bases between them. This CDR3 has 16 amino acids. Germline V lookup: CDR1 SEHNR, CDR2 FQNEAQ (reference sequence). The CDR3 sequence: CASSLYGVPGANVLTF. CDR3 DNA sequence: TGTGCCAGCAGCCTATATGGGGTCCCTGGGGCCAACGTCCTGACTTTC.

The chain combines TRBV28 with TRBJ1-1; weak D call: TRBD1 (5 bases). CDR3 length: 15 amino acids. Trimming stripped 8 bases from V and 5 bases from J, with 21 bases between. CDR1 is MDHEN and CDR2 is SYDVKM in the germline V gene. CDR3 in DNA: TGTGCCAGCCGGGACCCCGCGTGGAAGACTACTGAAGCTTTCTTT. Translating gives CASRDPAWKTTEAFF.

The CDR3 protein is CAIPSTGGSYEQYF. As DNA, the CDR3 is TGTGCCATCCCTTCGACGGGGGGCTCCTACGAGCAGTACTTC. The chain recombines TRBV6-5 with TRBJ2-7; 7 positions match TRBD2. With V trimmed by 10 bases and J by 0 bases, 9 bases remained unmatched. This CDR3 comprises 14 residues. Per germline, CDR1 MNHEY and CDR2 SVGAGI.

The gene calls are TRBV27 and TRBJ2-1; 8 bases are shared with TRBD1. Germline values: CDR1 MNHEY, CDR2 SMNVEV (reference sequence). The length of the CDR3 is 16 residues. Trimming cost V 2 bases and J 2 bases; bases outside gene matches: 5. In DNA form, the CDR3 reads TGTGCCAGCAGTTTAAACGGGGACAGGACCTACAATGAGCAGTTCTTC. Amino acid sequence: CASSLNGDRTYNEQFF.

The J gene is TRBJ1-4, the V gene TRBV7-8; D gene ambiguous. This CDR3 has 14 residues. The germline CDR1 and CDR2 sequences are SGHVS and FQNEAQ. Trimming took off 1 base at V and 5 bases at J, with 8 bases between the two ends. In DNA form, the CDR3 reads TGTGCCAGCAGCTTAGGGCGCCAGAATGAAAAACTGTTTTTT. It encodes CASSLGRQNEKLFF.

The sample holds one count of this clone. The rearrangement joins TRBV4-1 to TRBJ1-1; 7 bases are shared with TRBD1. The CDR3 is 15 amino acids. J gave up 4 bases and V 4 bases, and 9 bases lay outside the gene matches. The V gene's germline CDR1 is MGHRA and CDR2 YSYEKL. The CDR3 DNA reads as TGCGCCAGCAGCCCCGAGACAGGGCGGGGCACTGAAGCTTTCTTT. It specifies CASSPETGRGTEAFF.

This chain joins TRBV11-2 and TRBJ2-7, with a weak D call TRBD2 (7 bases). Germline CDR1 reads SGHAT; CDR2 reads FQNNGV. The CDR3 covers 14 residues. V was pared by 4 bases and J by 2 bases, with 12 bases between. The CDR3 loop reads CASSWGGAPYEQYF. CDR3 DNA sequence: TGTGCCAGCAGCTGGGGGGGGGCCCCCTACGAGCAGTACTTC.

This sequence joins TRBV7-2 and TRBJ1-5; no firm D call. The length of the CDR3 is 15 residues. Trimming left V 7 bases short and J 0 bases short, with 13 bases between. The germline CDR1 and CDR2 sequences are SGHTA and FQGNSA. The CDR3 sequence is CASKVSLDSNQPQHF. The CDR3 nucleotides are TGTGCCAGCAAAGTGTCTCTGGATAGCAATCAGCCCCAGCATTTT.

The J gene is TRBJ1-2, the V gene TRBV28; no clear D gene. The V end was cut by 10 bases, the J end by 3 bases, with 15 bases between. Germline-derived CDR1 and CDR2 are MDHEN and SYDVKM. This CDR3 has 13 amino acids. The CDR3 coding sequence is TGTGCCATTAGTGGCGGCCCTTACTATGGCTACACCTTC. It is translated as CAISGGPYYGYTF.

This clone has just a few counts. The gene calls are TRBV5-6 and TRBJ1-6; maybe TRBD1 (6 bases). This CDR3 contains 17 residues. Germline V gene sequence: CDR1 SGHDT, CDR2 YYEEEE. V gave up 5 bases and J gave up 1 base, with 16 bases separating them. CDR3 in DNA: TGTGCCAGCAGTCGCGGGGGGGCTGGGTCCTATAATTCACCCCTCCACTTT. It specifies CASSRGGAGSYNSPLHF.

The rearrangement joins TRBV7-9 to TRBJ2-7; D tentatively fits TRBD1 or TRBD2 (5 bases each). Germline V gene sequence: CDR1 SEHNR, CDR2 FQNEAQ (reference sequence). V was cut by 4 bases and J by 3 bases, with 19 bases left in between. The CDR3 spans 16 residues. CDR3 coding DNA: TGTGCCAGCAGCTCCGGGACCAGCCTTAGATTCTACGAGCAGTACTTC. Translation gives CASSSGTSLRFYEQYF.

The chain couples TRBV7-2 to TRBJ2-1; tentative D call: TRBD2 (6 bases). The germline V and J ends were trimmed by 5 bases and 7 bases, with 18 bases remaining between them. The CDR3 spans 15 residues. CDR1 and CDR2 (germline): SGHTA, FQGNSA. The CDR3: CASSPAQSGPNEQFF. Here the CDR3 DNA reads TGTGCCAGCAGCCCAGCTCAGAGCGGGCCAAATGAGCAGTTCTTC.

This clone was recorded only once. The chain recombines TRBV19 with TRBJ1-1; possible D gene TRBD1, 5 bases. The germline gives CDR1 LNHDA, CDR2 SQIVND (reference sequence). The length of the CDR3 is 15 residues. V lost 4 bases to trimming and J lost 0 bases, with 12 bases between them. DNA for the CDR3: TGTGCCAGTAGTAAAAGTCCGGGGCTGAACACTGAAGCTTTCTTT. Protein: CASSKSPGLNTEAFF.

This chain joins TRBV14 and TRBJ1-6; D is ambiguous. Germline CDR1 reads SGHDN; CDR2 reads FVKESK. With 4 bases removed from V and 10 bases from J, the gap between germline ends came to 14 bases. CDR3 length: 14 residues. CDR3 residues: CASSPTNSQSPLHF. The CDR3 DNA reads TGTGCCAGCAGCCCCACAAATTCACAATCACCCCTCCACTTT.

This chain joins TRBV6-5 and TRBJ1-1; D is possibly TRBD1 (5 bases). CDR1 is MNHEY, CDR2 SVGAGI, per germline. This CDR3 is 13 amino acids long. V was pared by 9 bases and J by 5 bases, with 16 bases between. This CDR3 reads CASVAQGLTEAFF. The CDR3 DNA is TGTGCCAGTGTTGCGCAGGGACTAACTGAAGCTTTCTTT.

This chain connects TRBV10-3 to TRBJ2-2, with D possibly TRBD1 on 6 matching bases. The CDR3 has 16 amino acids. Germline CDR1 is ENHRY and CDR2 is SYGVKD. V was clipped by 10 bases and J by 0 bases, with 18 bases between them. The CDR3: CATSPSGHTNTGELFF. Written as DNA, the CDR3 is TGTGCCACAAGTCCCTCGGGACACACGAACACCGGGGAGCTGTTTTTT.

The V and J genes are TRBV10-3 and TRBJ1-4; 7 positions agree with TRBD1. Germline-derived CDR1 and CDR2 are ENHRY and SYGVKD. CDR3 length: 14 amino acids. V lost 3 bases, J lost 8 bases, and 6 bases stayed unmatched. The CDR3 DNA reads TGTGCCATCAGTGATTGGCAGGGGGACGAAAAACTGTTTTTT. Translated: CAISDWQGDEKLFF.

This clone was observed a single time. This chain joins TRBV19 and TRBJ1-5, with unresolved D. The CDR3 has 15 amino acids. Trimming stripped 1 base from V and 5 bases from J, with 12 bases between. In germline, CDR1 is LNHDA, CDR2 SQIVND (reference sequence). In nucleotides, the CDR3 is TGTGCCAGTAGTATAGGAAAACAGAATTATCAGCCCCAGCATTTT. Translation: CASSIGKQNYQPQHF.